The rows below give T cell receptor beta chains drawn from one sample of a study of T cell responses to AZD1222 COVID-19 vaccine. Produced via immunoSEQ multiplex PCR; TCRdb's table is partial and in-frame only. This sample has 55,000 to 90,000 clones, with 82% found just once. The specimen was peripheral blood, collected on day 0 of AZD1222 vaccination. The origin of the receptors is an adult in good health. The conserved cysteine and the conserved F or W are not part of the CDR3 here. The D gene is left open where the match is weak.

NA | TRBJ1-6 | TRBV3-1/TRBV3-2 | ASSTRLGAGSPLH
NA | TRBJ1-1 | TRBV18 | ASSPQTGVNTEAF
NA | TRBJ1-5 | TRBV27 | ATSMGGFNQPQH
NA | TRBJ1-6 | TRBV12-5 | ASGHNNSPLH
NA | TRBJ2-7 | TRBV7-6 | ASSLSTNYEQY
NA | TRBJ1-2 | TRBV12-3/TRBV12-4 | ASSYGTENGYT
NA | TRBJ2-2 | TRBV11-3 | ASSFGGTNTGELF
TRBD2 | TRBJ2-2 | TRBV7-9 | ASSVQRGVDGELF
NA | TRBJ2-1 | TRBV27 | ASRQLGHEQF
NA | TRBJ2-4 | TRBV3-1/TRBV3-2 | ASSQTGTRNIQY
TRBD1 | TRBJ1-2 | TRBV4-2 | ASSQGQGRLPNYGYT
TRBD1 | TRBJ1-2 | TRBV5-4 | ASSQGAGYGYT
TRBD1 | TRBJ1-5 | TRBV7-8 | ASSARGNQPQH
TRBD2 | TRBJ2-1 | TRBV30 | AWSEVGGDEQF
NA | TRBJ1-2 | TRBV2 | ASRPWVTSVYGYT
TRBD1 | TRBJ2-2 | TRBV14 | ASSPWTGGNTGELF
NA | TRBJ2-7 | TRBV14 | ASSQGSYEQY
TRBD1 | TRBJ1-4 | TRBV11-2 | ASSQGGNEKLF
TRBD2 | TRBJ2-5 | TRBV5-1 | ASSLGTSQETQY
NA | TRBJ1-4 | TRBV4-2 | ASSQGTGGEGEKLF
NA | TRBJ1-4 | TRBV21-1 | ARRRKTNEKLF
TRBD2 | TRBJ2-7 | TRBV9 | ASSFSGGDEQY
NA | TRBJ1-1 | TRBV9 | ASSVVGRTNTEAF
NA | TRBJ1-5 | TRBV6-5 | AGGDYGGNQPQH
NA | TRBJ1-2 | TRBV6-5 | ASTGRGFYGYT
NA | TRBJ1-1 | TRBV12-3/TRBV12-4 | ASSLGVWAF
NA | TRBJ1-1 | TRBV12-3/TRBV12-4 | ASSLGTEAF
NA | TRBJ2-2 | TRBV27 | ASSPTGGELF
NA | TRBJ1-5 | TRBV7-8 | ASSLRIGRPQH
NA | TRBJ1-5 | TRBV18 | ASSPNYEVNSNQPQH
TRBD1 | TRBJ1-1 | TRBV6-1 | ASSEAGQWDTEAF
NA | TRBJ2-3 | TRBV29-1 | SVERADTQY
NA | TRBJ1-6 | TRBV7-9 | ASSILRDRLGSPLH
NA | TRBJ1-5 | TRBV6-5 | ASRRQANQPQH
NA | TRBJ1-5 | TRBV4-3 | ASSQAWGSGQPQH
NA | TRBJ1-5 | TRBV5-1 | ASSLGPGGNQPQH
TRBD1 | TRBJ1-6 | TRBV19 | ASSPGTGAGSPLH
TRBD1 | TRBJ2-7 | TRBV2 | ASSGRDSPGTEQY
TRBD1 | TRBJ1-2 | TRBV12-3/TRBV12-4 | ASRKGGGDGYT
NA | TRBJ2-1 | TRBV27 | ASSWGGPDNEQF
NA | TRBJ2-3 | TRBV24-1 | ATSAQGTDTQY
NA | TRBJ1-2 | TRBV6-1 | ASSDQVANYGYT
NA | TRBJ2-1 | TRBV23-1 | ASSTLGDLDEQF
TRBD1 | TRBJ1-4 | TRBV5-6 | ASSPRTGRGEKLF
NA | TRBJ2-2 | TRBV4-2 | ASSQDAGGTGELF
NA | TRBJ2-5 | TRBV6-6 | ASSYGESSFGETQY
NA | TRBJ1-2 | TRBV14 | ASSQILTGNPSGYT
NA | TRBJ1-3 | TRBV5-5 | ASSLENSLSGNTIY
NA | TRBJ1-2 | TRBV12-5 | ASGLVEGASVYGYT
NA | TRBJ1-5 | TRBV6-5 | ASRGGVSNQPQH
TRBD1 | TRBJ2-7 | TRBV9 | ASSPGGQGFSYEQY
NA | TRBJ1-4 | TRBV9 | ASTQEWGGPNEKLF
TRBD1 | TRBJ1-1 | TRBV11-2 | ASSFTTGGMNTEAF
NA | TRBJ1-2 | TRBV5-5 | ASRRFGEGEYGYT
NA | TRBJ2-2 | TRBV5-1 | ASSSRNTGELF
TRBD2 | TRBJ2-1 | TRBV14 | ASSPRLADEQF
NA | TRBJ1-2 | TRBV27 | ASSVRAGPKYGYT
NA | TRBJ2-1 | TRBV9 | ASSPPPGAYNEQF
TRBD1 | TRBJ1-4 | TRBV28 | ASMEGATATNEKLF